One and the same sample provided the 31 T cell receptor beta chains below, sequenced in a study of blood T cell repertoires in COVID-19. This table comes from immunoSEQ multiplex PCR, and its TCRdb copy is limited to in-frame clones, with some not included. Of some 330,000 clones in the sample, 87% are singletons; the top ten hold less than 2.5%. The sequencing input was PBMCs or T cells enriched from blood (not recorded which). Receptor source: a man aged 35 to 55 in a cohort exposed to, infected with or recovered from COVID-19 (not recorded which).

The chain joins TRBV5-4 to TRBJ2-1, with 10 bases lining up with TRBD1. Germline V lookup: CDR1 SGHNT, CDR2 YYREEE (reference sequence). CDR3 size: 15 residues. Unmatched junction bases numbered 8, after V lost 4 bases and J lost 7 bases. In nucleotides, the CDR3 is TGTGCCAGCAGCCCCCGACAGGGGGCATCGAATGAGCAGTTCTTC. Its translation: CASSPRQGASNEQFF.

This clone was seen a single time. The chain combines TRBV29-1 with TRBJ2-7, with 9 bases lining up with TRBD1. The CDR3 runs 13 residues. Germline CDR1 and CDR2: SQVTM and ANQGSEA. The trim removed 4 bases at V and 6 bases at J, leaving 7 bases unmatched. CDR3 region: CSVVDRGGGEQYF. The CDR3 DNA sequence: TGCAGCGTTGTGGACAGGGGAGGGGGCGAGCAGTACTTC.

J is TRBJ1-1 and V is TRBV11-2; D possibly corresponds to TRBD1 (5 bases). V lost 5 bases and J lost 5, with 12 bases in between. CDR1 is SGHAT, CDR2 FQNNGV, per germline. The CDR3 runs to 13 residues. Here the CDR3 DNA reads TGTGCCAGCAGCCCACAGGTGGGAACTGAAGCTTTCTTT. This sequence encodes CASSPQVGTEAFF.

The chain joins TRBV15 to TRBJ2-7, with TRBD1 identical over 8 bases. V was clipped by 4 bases and J by 5 bases; unmatched bases: 4. The CDR3 is 13 residues long. The germline V gene has CDR1 LNHNV and CDR2 YYDKDF (reference sequence). The CDR3 bases are TGTGCCACCAGCAACAGGGGGATCCACGAGCAGTACTTC. Translated, it gives CATSNRGIHEQYF.

This clone was counted between two and nine times. The chain links TRBV4-1 to TRBJ1-5; tentative D call: TRBD1 (6 bases). The CDR3 is 16 amino acids. Trimming left V 1 base short and J 2 bases short, with 12 bases between. Germline loops: CDR1 MGHRA, CDR2 YSYEKL. CDR3 sequence: CASSQGAGGRNQPQHF. CDR3 nucleotide sequence: TGCGCCAGCAGCCAAGGGGCTGGGGGCCGCAATCAGCCCCAGCATTTT.

The chain uses TRBV4-1 and TRBJ2-2; TRBD2 agrees at 11 bases. Germline V gene data show CDR1 as MGHRA and CDR2 as YSYEKL. Trimming removed 1 base from V and 9 bases from J; junction bases left unmatched: 13. CDR3 length: 18 amino acids. The DNA for the CDR3 is TGCGCCAGCAGCCAAGTCGAGGGGGTTAGCGGGAGGGCCCGGGAGCTGTTTTTT. Its protein is CASSQVEGVSGRARELFF.

The rearrangement links TRBV18 to TRBJ2-7, with D perhaps matching TRBD1 (6 bases). V lost 2 bases to trimming and J lost 6 bases, with 14 bases between them. CDR1 KGHSH and CDR2 LQKENI come from the germline V gene. CDR3 length: 14 amino acids. The DNA for the CDR3 is TGTGCCAGCTCACCAGAAACAGGGTCGGGCGAGCAGTACTTC. It encodes CASSPETGSGEQYF. Filled out from reference TRBV18 and TRBJ2-7, the complete variable domain reads NAGVMQNPRHLVRRRGQEARLRCSPMKGHSHVYWYRQLPEEGLKFMVYLQKENIIDESGMPKERFSAEFPKEGPSILRIQQVVRGDSAAYFCASSPETGSGEQYFGPGTRLTVT.

CDR3 coding DNA: TGTGCCAGCAGTGACCGTTATGGCTACACCTTC. Protein: CASSDRYGYTF. The chain carries TRBV6-4 and TRBJ1-2; D call uncertain. The CDR3 covers 11 residues. With 2 bases removed from V and 5 bases from J, the gap between germline ends came to 3 bases. Per germline, CDR1 MRHNA and CDR2 SNTAGT.

V and J are TRBV28 and TRBJ1-2; maybe TRBD1 (5 bases). Trimming shortened V by 2 bases and J by 2 bases, and 6 bases separated the two germline ends. This CDR3 region has 13 residues. Germline CDR1 reads MDHEN; CDR2 reads SYDVKM. CDR3: CASSLAGNYGYTF. In DNA, the CDR3 is TGTGCCAGCAGTTTAGCAGGGAACTATGGCTACACCTTC.

The chain combines TRBV18 with TRBJ1-5, with D perhaps TRBD1 (5 bases). This CDR3 is 13 amino acids long. CDR1 and CDR2 from the germline V gene are KGHSH and LQKENI. Trimming took off 2 bases at V and 7 bases at J, with 9 bases between the two ends. In DNA form, the CDR3 reads TGTGCCAGCTCACCAGCAGGACACCAGCCCCAGCATTTT. It encodes CASSPAGHQPQHF.

V and J are TRBV19 and TRBJ1-2; 9 nucleotides match TRBD1. This CDR3 has 15 amino acids. Trimming cost V 9 bases and J 1 base; bases outside gene matches: 9. Germline-derived CDR1 and CDR2 are LNHDA and SQIVND (reference sequence). DNA of the CDR3: TGTGCCAGCAACTATCCGGGACAGGGTAACTATGGCTACACCTTC. Its protein product is CASNYPGQGNYGYTF.

CDR3 in DNA: TGTGCCAGCAGCTTAGGGGGATACGAGCAGTACTTC. Translation gives CASSLGGYEQYF. The gene calls are TRBV5-6 and TRBJ2-7; D is possibly TRBD1 (6 bases). V was clipped by 2 bases and J by 4 bases, with 7 bases between them. This CDR3 comprises 12 residues. Germline lookup yields CDR1 SGHDT and CDR2 YYEEEE.

This clone was picked up one time. The V call is TRBV28, the J call TRBJ1-5; weak D call: TRBD1 (6 bases). Between the trimmed V and J ends, which lost 6 bases and 7 bases, there was a span of 16 bases. CDR1 and CDR2 from the germline V gene are MDHEN and SYDVKM. The CDR3 sequence is 14 residues long. The CDR3 DNA reads TGTGCCAGCAGGCTAGGGGGTTCCGGGCAGCCCCAGCATTTT. This translates into CASRLGGSGQPQHF.

The rearrangement links TRBV6-5 to TRBJ1-3; 7 nucleotides agree with TRBD1. The germline V gene encodes CDR1 MNHEY and CDR2 SVGAGI. This CDR3 has 14 amino acids. The V segment lost 7 bases and the J segment 4 bases; nucleotides outside the gene matches: 7. CDR3 DNA: TGTGCCAGCAACGAACAGGGGATCGGAAACACCATATATTTT. It translates to CASNEQGIGNTIYF.

This clone was seen just once. J is TRBJ2-1 and V is TRBV18, with 7 bases identical to TRBD2. CDR3 size: 15 residues. Germline V gene data show CDR1 as KGHSH and CDR2 as LQKENI. The V gene end was trimmed by 6 bases and the J gene end by 9 bases; junction bases not matched to a gene: 14. The CDR3 nucleotides read TGTGCCAGCTCGCCCAGTCTGGCGGGAGAACGTGAGCAGTTCTTC. Translating gives CASSPSLAGEREQFF.

The gene calls are TRBV19 and TRBJ1-5; 7 positions agree with TRBD1. Germline CDR1 is LNHDA and CDR2 is SQIVND (reference sequence). This CDR3 spans 15 amino acids. J gave up 1 base and V 6 bases, and 6 bases lay outside the gene matches. CDR3: CASRRQGLSNQPQHF. For the CDR3, the DNA is TGTGCCAGTAGACGACAGGGCTTGAGCAATCAGCCCCAGCATTTT.

The chain recombines TRBV9 with TRBJ1-2, with D unresolved. This CDR3 comprises 13 residues. With 0 bases removed from V and 3 bases from J, the gap between germline ends came to 6 bases. Germline-derived CDR1 and CDR2 are SGDLS and YYNGEE. DNA for the CDR3: TGTGCCAGCAGCGTAGATGGAGACTATGGCTACACCTTC. Amino acids: CASSVDGDYGYTF.

The chain carries TRBV5-6 and TRBJ1-1, with unresolved D. The CDR3 consists of 13 residues. V gave up 0 bases and J gave up 10 bases, with 13 bases separating them. Germline CDR1 SGHDT, CDR2 YYEEEE. The CDR3, as DNA: TGTGCCAGCAGCTTGGGCCGGGGTGGTGGAGCTTTCTTT. Its translation is CASSLGRGGGAFF.

This clone occurred a few times. As DNA, the CDR3 is TGTGCCAGCAGTTACATGCAGGGGGGTACTGAAGCTTTCTTT. It codes for CASSYMQGGTEAFF. This chain connects TRBV6-5 to TRBJ1-1, with 7 nucleotides matching TRBD1. The germline gives CDR1 MNHEY, CDR2 SVGAGI. V shed 2 bases and J 5 bases; nucleotides not matched to a gene: 5. This CDR3 region has 14 residues.

The chain combines TRBV3-1 (or the pseudogene TRBV3-2) with TRBJ2-5; maybe TRBD2 (6 bases). Deletions cut 6 bases from V and 9 bases from J, with 20 bases between. The CDR3 is 14 residues long. Looked up from germline, CDR1 is LGHDT and CDR2 is YNNKEL (reference sequence). In nucleotides, the CDR3 is TGTGCCAGCAGGAAGAGGGGATCTAGCGCGGCCCAGTACTTC. The encoded protein is CASRKRGSSAAQYF.

This clone has just a few counts. The chain joins TRBV5-1 to TRBJ2-7; TRBD1 aligns across 11 bases. Germline V gives CDR1 SGHRS, CDR2 YFSETQ. There are 14 residues in the CDR3. V lost 4 bases, J lost 3 bases, and 3 bases stayed unmatched. For the CDR3, the DNA is TGCGCCAGCAGCCGCGGGACAGGGGGCTACGAGCAGTACTTC. The encoded protein is CASSRGTGGYEQYF. Supplemented by reference TRBV5-1 and TRBJ2-7, the full variable domain reads KAGVTQTPRYLIKTRGQQVTLSCSPISGHRSVSWYQQTPGQGLQFLFEYFSETQRNKGNFPGRFSGRQFSNSRSEMNVSTLELGDSALYLCASSRGTGGYEQYFGPGTRLTVT.

The chain employs TRBV11-3 and TRBJ1-5, with 7 bases lining up with TRBD1. Germline assignment: CDR1 SGHNT and CDR2 YENEEA. This CDR3 contains 13 residues. Trimming at V came to 6 bases and at J to 7 bases, leaving 6 bases not matched to a gene. DNA for the CDR3: TGTGCCAGCAGGCCTTACAGGGGACAGCCCCAGCATTTT. Protein product: CASRPYRGQPQHF.

V gene TRBV15 combines with J gene TRBJ2-7; 8 nucleotides agree with TRBD1. Germline V gene data show CDR1 as LNHNV and CDR2 as YYDKDF (reference sequence). The CDR3 consists of 15 residues. V trimming: 3 bases; J trimming: 1 base; junction bases outside the gene matches: 5. CDR3: CATSSRGDRSYEQYF. CDR3 DNA: TGTGCCACCAGCAGTCGCGGGGACAGGTCCTACGAGCAGTACTTC.

The genes are TRBV19 and TRBJ2-1; 8 bases are shared with TRBD2. Trimming cost V 7 bases and J 8 bases; bases outside gene matches: 7. The CDR3 is made up of 13 amino acids. Germline assignment: CDR1 LNHDA and CDR2 SQIVND (reference sequence). Written as DNA, the CDR3 is TGTGCCAGTACCGGCGGGAGGTGGTATGAGCAGTTCTTC. Translation: CASTGGRWYEQFF.

This clone was seen a single time. V gene TRBV30 combines with J gene TRBJ1-1; 8 nucleotides line up with TRBD1. Germline V gene lookup returns CDR1 GTSNPN and CDR2 SVGIG (reference sequence). The length of the CDR3 is 13 residues. With 6 bases clipped from V and 4 bases from J, the junction kept 7 bases outside the gene matches. CDR3 coding DNA: TGTGCCTGCGCACGCAGGGGGCCCACTGAAGCTTTCTTT. It is translated as CACARRGPTEAFF. The full variable domain, in which reference TRBV30 and TRBJ1-1 provide the parts outside the CDR3, is SQTIHQWPATLVQPVGSPLSLECTVEGTSNPNLYWYRQAAGRGLQLLFYSVGIGQISSEVPQNLSASRPQDRQFILSSKKLLLSDSGFYLCACARRGPTEAFFGQGTRLTVV.

This clone was seen only once. The chain employs TRBV6-5 and TRBJ1-5; D call uncertain. The V gene's germline CDR1 is MNHEY and CDR2 SVGAGI. This CDR3 has 13 amino acids. The chain's CDR3 is CLSRRGSNQPQHF. The DNA for the CDR3 is TGTTTAAGTCGGCGGGGTAGCAATCAGCCCCAGCATTTT.

The gene calls are TRBV25-1 and TRBJ1-2; 9 bases are a match to TRBD1. After removal of 3 bases from V and 0 bases from J, the junction contained 8 bases not matched to a gene. The CDR3 consists of 17 residues. Germline assignment: CDR1 MGHDK and CDR2 SYGVNS. The CDR3: CASSDWDRVQANYGYTF. CDR3 nucleotide sequence: TGTGCCAGCAGTGATTGGGACAGGGTTCAAGCTAACTATGGCTACACCTTC.

The chain employs TRBV24-1 and TRBJ2-3; weak D call: TRBD1 (5 bases). The CDR3 loop spans 14 amino acids. Germline CDR1 and CDR2: KGHDR and SFDVKD. The V and J ends lost 5 bases and 1 base respectively, with 9 bases between them. The CDR3 sequence is CATSVLGGTDTQYF. The CDR3 region has the DNA TGTGCCACCAGTGTCCTAGGGGGCACAGATACGCAGTATTTT.

The chain employs TRBV4-1 and TRBJ2-7; 8 bases align to TRBD1. CDR3 length equals 15 residues. Trimming took 5 bases from V and 1 from J; bases not matched to a gene: 7. Germline V gives CDR1 MGHRA, CDR2 YSYEKL. The CDR3 region is CASSAQGERSYEQYF. The CDR3 DNA reads TGCGCCAGCAGCGCACAGGGGGAAAGATCCTACGAGCAGTACTTC.

The genes are TRBV18 and TRBJ2-7; D gene uncertain. This CDR3 contains 13 residues. Between the trimmed V and J ends, which lost 2 bases and 3 bases, there was a span of 8 bases. CDR1 KGHSH and CDR2 LQKENI come from the germline V gene. The CDR3 spells CASSPDSHYEQYF. In DNA form, the CDR3 reads TGTGCCAGCTCACCAGATAGTCACTACGAGCAGTACTTC.

This clone was seen a single time. This chain joins TRBV11-2 and TRBJ2-3; TRBD1 aligns across 8 bases. Germline CDR1 reads SGHAT; CDR2 reads FQNNGV. This CDR3 is 18 amino acids long. The trim removed 10 bases at V and 0 bases at J, leaving 18 bases unmatched. The CDR3 sequence: CATATGRGPGSSTDTQYF. CDR3 nucleotides: TGTGCCACAGCCACGGGCAGGGGGCCAGGGTCTAGCACAGATACGCAGTATTTT.